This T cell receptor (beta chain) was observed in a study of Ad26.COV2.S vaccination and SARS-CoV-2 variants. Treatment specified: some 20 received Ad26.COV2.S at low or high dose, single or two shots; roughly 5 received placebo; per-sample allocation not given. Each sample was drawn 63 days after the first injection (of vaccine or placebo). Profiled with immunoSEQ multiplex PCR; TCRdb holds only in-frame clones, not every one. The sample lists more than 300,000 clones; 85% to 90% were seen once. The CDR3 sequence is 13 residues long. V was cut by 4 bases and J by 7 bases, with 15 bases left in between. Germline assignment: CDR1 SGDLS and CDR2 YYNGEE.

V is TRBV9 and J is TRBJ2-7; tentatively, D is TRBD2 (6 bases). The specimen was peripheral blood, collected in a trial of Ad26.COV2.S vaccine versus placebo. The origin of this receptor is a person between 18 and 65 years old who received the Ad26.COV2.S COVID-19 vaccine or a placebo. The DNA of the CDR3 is TGTGCCAGCAGCCCTTGGGGGGTAGGGGAGCAGTACTTC. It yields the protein CASSPWGVGEQYF.